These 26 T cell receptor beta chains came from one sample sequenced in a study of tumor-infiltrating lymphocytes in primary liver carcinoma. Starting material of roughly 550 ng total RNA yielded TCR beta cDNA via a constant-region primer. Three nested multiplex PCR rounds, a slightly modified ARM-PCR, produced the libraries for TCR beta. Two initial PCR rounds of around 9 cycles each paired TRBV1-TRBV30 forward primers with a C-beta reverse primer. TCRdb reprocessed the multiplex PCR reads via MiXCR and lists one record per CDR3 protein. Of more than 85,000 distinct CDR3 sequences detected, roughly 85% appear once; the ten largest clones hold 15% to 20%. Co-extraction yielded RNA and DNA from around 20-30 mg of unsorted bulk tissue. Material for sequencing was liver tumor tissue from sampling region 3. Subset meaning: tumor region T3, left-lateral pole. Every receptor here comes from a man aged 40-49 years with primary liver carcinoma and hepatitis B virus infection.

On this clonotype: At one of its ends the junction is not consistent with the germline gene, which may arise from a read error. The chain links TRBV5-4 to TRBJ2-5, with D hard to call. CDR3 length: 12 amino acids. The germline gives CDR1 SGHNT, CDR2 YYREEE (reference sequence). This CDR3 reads CTSSTDQETQYF. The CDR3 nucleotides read TGTACCAGCAGTACGGACCAAGAAACCCAGTACTTC. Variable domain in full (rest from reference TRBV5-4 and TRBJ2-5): ETGVTQSPTHLIKTRGQQVTLRCSSQSGHNTVSWYQQALGQGPQFIFQYYREEENGRGNFPPRFSGLQFPNYSSELNVNALELDDSALYLCTSSTDQETQYFGPGTRLLVL.

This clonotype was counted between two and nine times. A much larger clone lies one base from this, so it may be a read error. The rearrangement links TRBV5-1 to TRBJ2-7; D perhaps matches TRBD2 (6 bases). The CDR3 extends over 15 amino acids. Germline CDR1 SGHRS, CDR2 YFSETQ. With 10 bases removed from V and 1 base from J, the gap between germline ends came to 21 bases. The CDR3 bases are TGCGCCGGCGGCACATCCGGGGGACGGTCCTACGAGCAGTACTTC. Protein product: CAGGTSGGRSYEQYF.

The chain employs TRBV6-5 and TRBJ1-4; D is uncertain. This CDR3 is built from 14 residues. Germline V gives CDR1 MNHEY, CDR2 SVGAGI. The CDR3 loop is CVSRMIATNEKLFF. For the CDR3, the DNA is TGTGTAAGCAGAATGATTGCAACTAATGAAAAACTGTTTTTT.

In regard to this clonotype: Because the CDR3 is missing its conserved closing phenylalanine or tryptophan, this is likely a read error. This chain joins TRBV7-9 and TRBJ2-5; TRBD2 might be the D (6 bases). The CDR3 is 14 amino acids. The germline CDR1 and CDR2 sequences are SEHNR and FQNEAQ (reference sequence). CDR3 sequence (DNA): TGTGCCAGCACCTTAATAGGGACTTCCGAGGCCCAGTACTTA. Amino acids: CASTLIGTSEAQYL.

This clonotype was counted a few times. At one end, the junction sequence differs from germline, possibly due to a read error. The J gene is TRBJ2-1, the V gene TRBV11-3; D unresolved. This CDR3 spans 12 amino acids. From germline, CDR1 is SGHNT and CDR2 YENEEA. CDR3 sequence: CASSLKANEPLF. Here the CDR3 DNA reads TGTGCCAGCAGCTTAAAAGCCAATGAGCCGCTCTTC.

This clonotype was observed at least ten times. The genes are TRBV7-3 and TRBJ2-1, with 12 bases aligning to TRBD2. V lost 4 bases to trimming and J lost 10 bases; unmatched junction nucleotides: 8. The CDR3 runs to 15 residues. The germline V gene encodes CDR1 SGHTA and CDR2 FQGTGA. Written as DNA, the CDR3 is TGTGCCAGCAGCTCCGGACTAGCGGGATGGGGGGAGCAGTTCTTC. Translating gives CASSSGLAGWGEQFF.

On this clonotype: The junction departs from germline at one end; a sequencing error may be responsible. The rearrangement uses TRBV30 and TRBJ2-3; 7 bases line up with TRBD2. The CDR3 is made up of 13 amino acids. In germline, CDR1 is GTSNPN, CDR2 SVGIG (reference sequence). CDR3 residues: CTWSVNQRDMQYF. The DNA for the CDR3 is TGTACCTGGAGTGTAAATCAGCGGGATATGCAGTATTTT.

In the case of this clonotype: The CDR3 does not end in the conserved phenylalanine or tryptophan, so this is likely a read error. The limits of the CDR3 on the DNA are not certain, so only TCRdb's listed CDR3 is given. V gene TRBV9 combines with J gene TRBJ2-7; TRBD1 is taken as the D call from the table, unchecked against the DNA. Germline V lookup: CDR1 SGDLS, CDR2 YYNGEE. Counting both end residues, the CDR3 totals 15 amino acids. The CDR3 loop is CASSVGWDRAHEEYI.

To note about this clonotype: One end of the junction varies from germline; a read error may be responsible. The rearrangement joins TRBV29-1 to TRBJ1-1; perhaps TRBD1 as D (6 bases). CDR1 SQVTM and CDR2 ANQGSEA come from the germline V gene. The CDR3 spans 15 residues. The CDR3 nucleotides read TGCAGCGTTCGAAATGGGTGGGACATGAACACTGAAGCATTCTTT. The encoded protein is CSVRNGWDMNTEAFF.

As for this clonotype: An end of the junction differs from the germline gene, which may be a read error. This CDR3 reads CTSSPHRIARLDNEQFF. The DNA for the CDR3 is TGCACCAGCAGCCCCCACCGTATAGCGAGACTAGACAATGAGCAGTTCTTC. V is TRBV5-1 and J is TRBJ2-1; D may be TRBD2 (6 bases). This CDR3 has 17 amino acids. Germline V lookup: CDR1 SGHRS, CDR2 YFSETQ.

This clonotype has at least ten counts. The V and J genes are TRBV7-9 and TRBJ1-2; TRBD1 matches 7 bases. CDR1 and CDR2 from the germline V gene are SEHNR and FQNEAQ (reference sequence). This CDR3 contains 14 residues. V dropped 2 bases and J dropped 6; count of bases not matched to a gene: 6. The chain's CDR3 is CASSLIEGANGYTF. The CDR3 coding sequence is TGTGCCAGCAGCTTAATCGAGGGGGCGAATGGCTACACCTTC.

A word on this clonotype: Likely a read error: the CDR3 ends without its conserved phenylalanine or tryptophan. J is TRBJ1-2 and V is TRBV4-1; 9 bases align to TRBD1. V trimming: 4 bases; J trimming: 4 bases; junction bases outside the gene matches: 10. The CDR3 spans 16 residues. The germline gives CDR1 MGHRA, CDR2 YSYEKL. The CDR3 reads CASSPSRDRVSYGYTV. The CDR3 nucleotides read TGCGCCAGCAGCCCGTCCCGGGACAGGGTGAGCTATGGCTACACCGTC.

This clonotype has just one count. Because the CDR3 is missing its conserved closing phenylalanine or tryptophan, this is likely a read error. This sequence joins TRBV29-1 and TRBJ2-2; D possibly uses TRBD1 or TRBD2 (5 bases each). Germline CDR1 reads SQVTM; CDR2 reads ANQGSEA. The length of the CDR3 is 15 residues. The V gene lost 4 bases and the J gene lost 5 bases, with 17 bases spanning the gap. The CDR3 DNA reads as TGCAGCGTTGGTTTAGAGTGGGGGATGACCGGGGAGCTGTTTTCT. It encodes CSVGLEWGMTGELFS.

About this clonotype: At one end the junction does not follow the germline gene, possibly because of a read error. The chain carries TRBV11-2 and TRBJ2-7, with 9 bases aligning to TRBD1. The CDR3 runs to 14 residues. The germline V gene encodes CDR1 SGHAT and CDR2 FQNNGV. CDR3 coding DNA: TGTGTCAGCTTACGATGGACAGGGGAAAACGAGCAGTACTTC. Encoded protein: CVSLRWTGENEQYF.

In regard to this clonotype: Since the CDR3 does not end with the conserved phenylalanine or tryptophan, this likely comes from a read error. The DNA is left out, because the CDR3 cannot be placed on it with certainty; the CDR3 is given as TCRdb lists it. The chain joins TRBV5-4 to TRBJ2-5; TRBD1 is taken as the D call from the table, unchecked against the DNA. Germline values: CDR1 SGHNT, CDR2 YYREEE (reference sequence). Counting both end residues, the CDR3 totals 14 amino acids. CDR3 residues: CASSLAGSRETLYS.

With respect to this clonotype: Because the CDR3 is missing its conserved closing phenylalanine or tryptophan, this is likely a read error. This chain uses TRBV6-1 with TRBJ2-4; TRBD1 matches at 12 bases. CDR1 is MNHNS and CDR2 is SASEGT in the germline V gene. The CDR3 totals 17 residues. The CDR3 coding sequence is TGTGCCAGCAGTGTACCGGGACAGGGGGCGGTCAAAAACTTTCAGTACTTG. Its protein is CASSVPGQGAVKNFQYL.

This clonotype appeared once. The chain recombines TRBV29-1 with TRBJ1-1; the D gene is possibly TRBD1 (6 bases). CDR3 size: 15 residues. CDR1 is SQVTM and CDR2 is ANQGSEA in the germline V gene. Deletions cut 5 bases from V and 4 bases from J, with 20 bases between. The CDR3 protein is CSVRNGWDMSTEAFF. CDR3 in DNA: TGCAGCGTTCGAAATGGGTGGGACATGAGCACTGAAGCTTTCTTT.

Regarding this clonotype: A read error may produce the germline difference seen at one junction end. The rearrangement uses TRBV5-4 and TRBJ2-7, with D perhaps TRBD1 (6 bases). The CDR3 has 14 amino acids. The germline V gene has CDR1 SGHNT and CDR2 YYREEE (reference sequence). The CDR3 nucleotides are TGTACCAGCAGCAAAGACAGGTGGCTATACGAGCAGTACTTC. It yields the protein CTSSKDRWLYEQYF.

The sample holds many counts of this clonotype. CDR3 sequence (DNA): TGTGCCAGCAGTCCCTCTTGGGAACCTAACTATGGCTACACCTTC. Its protein product is CASSPSWEPNYGYTF. The J gene is TRBJ1-2, the V gene TRBV12-3 or TRBV12-4, with D hard to call. The CDR3 has 15 residues. V lost 5 bases and J 0 bases, leaving 13 bases between the germline ends.

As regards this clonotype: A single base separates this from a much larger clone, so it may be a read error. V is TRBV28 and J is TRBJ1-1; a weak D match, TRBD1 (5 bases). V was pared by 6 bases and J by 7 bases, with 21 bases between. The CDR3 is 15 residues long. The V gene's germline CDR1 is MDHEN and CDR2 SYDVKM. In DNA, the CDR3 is TGTGCCAGCAGCCAACTTGGGGGACTGGGTCTTGAAGCTTTCTTT. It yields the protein CASSQLGGLGLEAFF.

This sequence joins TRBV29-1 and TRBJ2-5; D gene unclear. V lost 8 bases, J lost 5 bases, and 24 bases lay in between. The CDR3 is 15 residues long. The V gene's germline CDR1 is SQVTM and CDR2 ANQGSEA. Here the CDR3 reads CSIRRNWSWAETQYF. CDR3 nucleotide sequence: TGCAGCATCCGGCGAAACTGGAGCTGGGCGGAGACCCAGTACTTC. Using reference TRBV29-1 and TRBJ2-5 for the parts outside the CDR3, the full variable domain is SAVISQKPSRDICQRGTSLTIQCQVDSQVTMMFWYRQQPGQSLTLIATANQGSEATYESGFVIDKFPISRPNLTFSTLTVSNMSPEDSSIYLCSIRRNWSWAETQYFGPGTRLLVL.

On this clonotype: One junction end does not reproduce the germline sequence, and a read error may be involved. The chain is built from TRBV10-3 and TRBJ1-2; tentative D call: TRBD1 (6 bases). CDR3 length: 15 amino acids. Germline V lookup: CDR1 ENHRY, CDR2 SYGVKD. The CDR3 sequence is CAISEWTVNNYDYTF. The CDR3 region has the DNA TGTGCCATCAGTGAGTGGACAGTCAATAACTATGACTACACCTTC.

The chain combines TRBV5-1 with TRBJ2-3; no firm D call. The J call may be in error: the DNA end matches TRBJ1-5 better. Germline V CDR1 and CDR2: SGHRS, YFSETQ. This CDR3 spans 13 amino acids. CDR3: CASSLSQADTQHF. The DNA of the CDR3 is TGCGCCAGCAGTTTGTCTCAAGCAGATACGCAGCATTTT.

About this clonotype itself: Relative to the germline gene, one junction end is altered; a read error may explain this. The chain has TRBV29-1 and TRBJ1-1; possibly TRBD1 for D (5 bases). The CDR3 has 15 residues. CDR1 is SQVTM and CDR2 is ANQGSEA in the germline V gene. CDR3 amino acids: CSVGSGWGMNTELFF. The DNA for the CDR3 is TGCAGCGTTGGATCAGGGTGGGGTATGAACACTGAACTTTTCTTC.

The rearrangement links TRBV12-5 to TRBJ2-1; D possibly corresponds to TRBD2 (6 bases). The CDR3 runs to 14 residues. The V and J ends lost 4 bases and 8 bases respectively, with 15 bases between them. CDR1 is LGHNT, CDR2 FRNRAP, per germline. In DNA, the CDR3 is TGTGCTAGTGGTTCAAGCGGGTTGGTCTATGAGCAGTTCTTC. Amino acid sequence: CASGSSGLVYEQFF.

The CDR3 protein is CASSQYPGSQETQYF. The CDR3 coding sequence is TGTGCCAGCAGCCAGTATCCGGGCAGCCAAGAGACCCAGTACTTC. The rearrangement links TRBV5-4 to TRBJ2-5; no clear D. V lost 4 bases and J lost 1, with 14 bases in between. This CDR3 has 15 amino acids. Looked up from germline, CDR1 is SGHNT and CDR2 is YYREEE (reference sequence).